Following are 32 T cell receptor beta chains from one sample sequenced in a study of regulatory T cells in long-lasting Graves disease. Time point specified: persistent/refractory GD, antithyroid drugs over 5 years with positive TRAb. With RNA extracted from PBMCs as input, the TCR library was made. With iRepertoire HTBI primers and Arm-PCR of CDR3 regions, TCR beta libraries were built. TCRdb analysed the multiplex PCR reads with MiXCR anew, one entry per CDR3 protein. The sample yields 350,000 to 500,000 distinct CDR3 sequences, 21% seen once. The sequenced sample was peripheral blood mononuclear cells (PBMCs), obtained when the disease was refractory, from a patient treated with antithyroid drugs. Receptor source: a female donor with Graves disease.

In this sample, this clonotype turned up a few times. CDR3 loop: CASSHRLAGNTGELFF. CDR3 in DNA: TGTGCCAGCAGCCACCGACTAGCGGGGAACACCGGGGAGCTGTTTTTT. V is TRBV9 and J is TRBJ2-2, with 10 bases aligning to TRBD2. CDR3 length: 16 residues. Losses at the gene ends were 4 bases for V and 1 base for J; bases not matched to a gene: 4. CDR1 and CDR2 from the germline V gene are SGDLS and YYNGEE.

At least ten counts were recorded for this clonotype. V gene TRBV29-1 combines with J gene TRBJ2-7; 7 bases line up with TRBD2. V lost 2 bases and J lost 3; bases outside the gene matches: 4. CDR1 is SQVTM, CDR2 ANQGSEA, per germline. The CDR3 length is 13 residues. For the CDR3, the DNA is TGCAGCGTTGAACTGGCGGGGGACTACGAGCAGTACTTC. Its translation is CSVELAGDYEQYF.

V gene TRBV4-1 combines with J gene TRBJ2-5; the match to TRBD2 covers 7 bases. V lost 6 bases, J lost 5 bases, and 15 bases stayed unmatched. CDR1 and CDR2 from the germline V gene are MGHRA and YSYEKL. CDR3 length: 16 amino acids. CDR3 sequence reads: CASRPRDYLTLETQYF. DNA of the CDR3: TGCGCCAGCAGGCCTCGGGACTACCTTACCTTGGAGACCCAGTACTTC.

Concerning this clonotype itself: One base away lies a much larger clone, so this may be a sequencing read error. The conserved final phenylalanine or tryptophan is absent from the CDR3, which likely points to a read error. J is TRBJ2-2 and V is TRBV6-2 or TRBV6-3, with D unresolved. The CDR3 runs to 14 residues. Trimming removed 4 bases from V and 0 bases from J, with 6 bases in between. Germline lookup yields CDR1 MNHEY and CDR2 SVGEGT. The CDR3 reads CASSWTANTGELFL. CDR3 in DNA: TGTGCCAGCAGTTGGACGGCGAACACCGGGGAGCTGTTTCTT.

V gene TRBV19 combines with J gene TRBJ1-1, with D possibly being TRBD1 (5 bases). The V gene's germline CDR1 is LNHDA and CDR2 SQIVND (reference sequence). The CDR3 length is 14 residues. Trimming removed 5 bases at V and 8 bases at J, with 18 bases between. The CDR3 is CASSDGARGREAFF. The CDR3 DNA reads TGTGCCAGTAGTGACGGGGCTCGCGGAAGGGAAGCTTTCTTT.

The sample holds many counts of this clonotype. The chain links TRBV28 to TRBJ2-5; D is uncertain. CDR3 length equals 14 residues. CDR1 and CDR2 (germline): MDHEN, SYDVKM. Trimming shortened V by 2 bases and J by 2 bases, and 9 bases separated the two germline ends. The CDR3 sequence: CASSLMSDQETQYF. The CDR3 DNA reads as TGTGCCAGCAGTTTAATGAGCGATCAAGAGACCCAGTACTTC.

This clonotype has ten or more counts. The chain couples TRBV6-1 to TRBJ2-7; D might be TRBD1 or TRBD2, each matching 5 bases. CDR1 is MNHNS and CDR2 is SASEGT in the germline V gene. This CDR3 spans 14 amino acids. Trimming removed 3 bases at V and 8 bases at J, with 17 bases between. The CDR3 region has the DNA TGTGCCAGCAGTGATTCTTCAGGGAGCAGAAAGCAGTACTTC. Its translation is CASSDSSGSRKQYF.

This clonotype was seen at least ten times. The rearrangement links TRBV2 to TRBJ2-7; TRBD1 matches at 9 bases. Germline V gene lookup returns CDR1 SNHLY and CDR2 FYNNEI. The CDR3 contains 14 residues. The V segment lost 6 bases and the J segment 5 bases; nucleotides outside the gene matches: 8. For the CDR3, the DNA is TGTGCCAGCAGAGATACAGGGGGCGCGGACGAGCAGTACTTC. Protein product: CASRDTGGADEQYF.

As to this clonotype: A read error is possible here, since a much larger clone lies one base away. The chain joins TRBV27 to TRBJ2-5; 11 bases map to TRBD2. The V gene end was trimmed by 4 bases and the J gene end by 4 bases; junction bases not matched to a gene: 8. CDR3 length: 16 amino acids. CDR1 and CDR2 (germline): MNHEY, SMNVEV (reference sequence). CDR3 DNA: TGTGCCAGCAGTTCGCAACTAGCGGGAGCGGGAGAGACCCAGTACTTC. Amino acid sequence: CASSSQLAGAGETQYF.

Notes on this clonotype: The junction does not match germline at one end; this may be a read error. The chain is built from TRBV12-3 or TRBV12-4 and TRBJ2-2; 14 bases fit TRBD2. The CDR3 extends over 18 amino acids. The CDR3, as DNA: TGCGCCAGCAGCGCCCCGGGACTAGCGGGAGACGCCACCGGGGAGCTGTTTTTT. This gives the protein CASSAPGLAGDATGELFF.

Many counts were recorded for this clonotype. The chain is built from TRBV2 and TRBJ1-2, with D possibly being TRBD1 (5 bases). Germline lookup yields CDR1 SNHLY and CDR2 FYNNEI. The CDR3 length is 14 residues. V lost 5 bases to trimming and J lost 8 bases, with 18 bases between them. Written as DNA, the CDR3 is TGTGCCAGCAGTCCTGACAGCTTACTTAGCGGCTACACCTTC. It specifies CASSPDSLLSGYTF.

This clonotype was counted many times. The CDR3 region is CASSWYDRDQPQHF. In nucleotides, the CDR3 is TGTGCCAGCAGTTGGTACGATAGAGATCAGCCCCAGCATTTT. The chain joins TRBV12-3 or TRBV12-4 to TRBJ1-5; D remains unclear. Trimming took 4 bases from V and 5 from J, leaving 12 bases between them. The CDR3 is 14 residues long.

This clonotype was detected many times. This chain joins TRBV28 and TRBJ1-5, with 8 bases identical to TRBD1. Germline V CDR1 and CDR2: MDHEN, SYDVKM. This CDR3 is 16 amino acids long. V trimming: 6 bases; J trimming: 5 bases; junction bases outside the gene matches: 12. The CDR3 here is CASSTPDRGGDQPQHF. The CDR3 DNA is TGTGCCAGCAGCACCCCAGACAGGGGTGGAGATCAGCCCCAGCATTTT.

The rearrangement links TRBV9 to TRBJ2-1, with D possibly being TRBD2 (6 bases). The CDR3 totals 14 residues. CDR1 and CDR2 (germline): SGDLS, YYNGEE. Trimming took off 4 bases at V and 7 bases at J, with 15 bases between the two ends. The CDR3 loop reads CASSNAGNTNEQFF. The CDR3 coding sequence is TGTGCCAGCAGCAATGCGGGGAATACAAATGAGCAGTTCTTC. Full variable domain (remainder filled in from reference TRBV9 and TRBJ2-1): DSGVTQTPKHLITATGQRVTLRCSPRSGDLSVYWYQQSLDQGLQFLIQYYNGEERAKGNILERFSAQQFPDLHSELNLSSLELGDSALYFCASSNAGNTNEQFFGPGTRLTVL.

This clonotype was detected many times. The chain links TRBV7-8 to TRBJ2-2, with D perhaps TRBD2 (6 bases). This CDR3 region has 17 residues. From germline, CDR1 is SGHVS and CDR2 FQNEAQ. With 5 bases removed from V and 5 bases from J, the gap between germline ends came to 21 bases. The DNA for the CDR3 is TGTGCCAGCAGCCCCCGTACGATCCTTAGCGGAACCGGGGAGCTGTTTTTT. It specifies CASSPRTILSGTGELFF. Complete variable domain (other parts from reference TRBV7-8 and TRBJ2-2): GAGVSQSPRYKVAKRGQDVALRCDPISGHVSLFWYQQALGQGPEFLTYFQNEAQLDKSGLPSDRFFAERPEGSVSTLKIQRTQQEDSAVYLCASSPRTILSGTGELFFGEGSRLTVL.

This clonotype was seen a few times. The chain has TRBV5-5 and TRBJ2-3, with TRBD2 matching over 9 bases. This CDR3 has 17 amino acids. With V trimmed by 4 bases and J by 3 bases, 12 bases remained unmatched. Germline assignment: CDR1 SGHKS and CDR2 YYEKEE (reference sequence). Here the CDR3 DNA reads TGTGCCAGCAGCCTGGGGAATCCCACTAGCGGGACAGATACGCAGTATTTT. Its protein product is CASSLGNPTSGTDTQYF.

This clonotype was found many times. This chain connects TRBV2 to TRBJ1-1; D is uncertain. V shed 0 bases and J shed 3 bases, with 5 bases lying between them. CDR3 size: 13 residues. Looked up from germline, CDR1 is SNHLY and CDR2 is FYNNEI. The CDR3 protein is CASSEAGYTEAFF. The CDR3 region has the DNA TGTGCCAGCAGTGAAGCCGGGTACACTGAAGCTTTCTTT.

This rearrangement joins TRBV4-1 to TRBJ1-6; TRBD1 matches 9 bases. This CDR3 contains 16 residues. J gave up 8 bases and V 3 bases, and 8 bases lay outside the gene matches. In germline, CDR1 is MGHRA, CDR2 YSYEKL. CDR3 region: CASSQPFRDRDSPLHF. CDR3 sequence (DNA): TGCGCCAGCAGCCAGCCATTCCGGGACAGGGATTCACCCCTCCACTTT.

This clonotype has ten or more counts. V usage is TRBV12-3 or TRBV12-4 and J usage is TRBJ2-5; D not resolved. The CDR3 consists of 14 residues. Trimming took off 0 bases at V and 2 bases at J, with 7 bases between the two ends. CDR3: CASSLAAGQETQYF. The CDR3 DNA sequence: TGTGCCAGCAGTTTAGCGGCCGGACAAGAGACCCAGTACTTC.

This clonotype was seen ten or more times. V is TRBV27 and J is TRBJ1-5; TRBD1 agrees at 9 bases. This CDR3 is built from 14 residues. Trimming at V came to 5 bases and at J to 6 bases, leaving 5 bases not matched to a gene. Per the germline V gene, CDR1 is MNHEY and CDR2 is SMNVEV (reference sequence). The CDR3: CASSPGQGIQPQHF. CDR3 nucleotides: TGTGCCAGCAGTCCCGGACAGGGGATTCAGCCCCAGCATTTT.

The chain joins TRBV7-3 to TRBJ2-7, with 9 bases matching TRBD1. Germline lookup yields CDR1 SGHTA and CDR2 FQGTGA. This CDR3 spans 15 amino acids. J gave up 7 bases and V 3 bases, and 10 bases lay outside the gene matches. For the CDR3, the DNA is TGTGCCAGCAGCTTGGCCGGGACAGGGCTTGGGGAGCAGTACTTC. Protein product: CASSLAGTGLGEQYF.

This clonotype was observed many times. The rearrangement joins TRBV3-1 to TRBJ2-5; tentative D call: TRBD1 (6 bases). Germline V CDR1 and CDR2: LGHDT, YNNKEL (reference sequence). CDR3 length: 17 residues. V gave up 1 base and J gave up 2 bases, with 17 bases separating them. CDR3 residues: CASSQGTEDTFQETQYF. The CDR3 nucleotides read TGTGCCAGCAGCCAAGGGACAGAAGACACATTTCAAGAGACCCAGTACTTC.

The chain couples TRBV7-9 to TRBJ2-7; TRBD1 matches 8 bases. Trimming took 1 base from V and 3 from J; bases not matched to a gene: 11. The CDR3 contains 17 residues. Germline V gene data show CDR1 as SEHNR and CDR2 as FQNEAQ (reference sequence). The DNA of the CDR3 is TGTGCCAGCAGCTTAGACTGGGGGGACAGGCACGTCTACGAGCAGTACTTC. Its translation: CASSLDWGDRHVYEQYF.

This clonotype was found a few times. The CDR3 nucleotides read TGCAGCGTTGAGGCAGACCGCACTGAAGCTTTCTTT. Residues: CSVEADRTEAFF. The gene calls are TRBV29-1 and TRBJ1-1; D is ambiguous. Looked up from germline, CDR1 is SQVTM and CDR2 is ANQGSEA. The CDR3 sequence is 12 residues long. Trimming shortened V by 3 bases and J by 4 bases, and 9 bases separated the two germline ends. Full variable domain (missing parts from reference TRBV29-1 and TRBJ1-1): SAVISQKPSRDICQRGTSLTIQCQVDSQVTMMFWYRQQPGQSLTLIATANQGSEATYESGFVIDKFPISRPNLTFSTLTVSNMSPEDSSIYLCSVEADRTEAFFGQGTRLTVV.

The chain combines TRBV7-3 with TRBJ2-5, with TRBD2 identical over 10 bases. This CDR3 is 17 amino acids long. J gave up 5 bases and V 4 bases, and 13 bases lay outside the gene matches. CDR1 SGHTA and CDR2 FQGTGA come from the germline V gene. CDR3 in amino acids: CASSSPRASGSPETQYF. The CDR3 DNA is TGTGCCAGCAGCTCCCCCCGCGCTAGCGGGAGCCCGGAGACCCAGTACTTC. Variable domain in full (rest from reference TRBV7-3 and TRBJ2-5): GAGVSQTPSNKVTEKGKYVELRCDPISGHTALYWYRQSLGQGPEFLIYFQGTGAADDSGLPNDRFFAVRPEGSVSTLKIQRTERGDSAVYLCASSSPRASGSPETQYFGPGTRLLVL.

This clonotype was counted only a few times. V is TRBV6-2 or TRBV6-3 and J is TRBJ1-3; no firm D call. V was trimmed by 10 bases and J by 0 bases, leaving 13 bases between them. This CDR3 contains 14 residues. The germline gives CDR1 MNHEY, CDR2 SVGEGT. CDR3 loop: CATILTGSGNTIYF. DNA of the CDR3: TGTGCCACCATTTTGACGGGCTCTGGAAACACCATATATTTT.

The chain combines TRBV20-1 with TRBJ2-1, with 7 bases fitting TRBD2. CDR3 length: 18 amino acids. The V gene's germline CDR1 is DFQATT and CDR2 SNEGSKA (reference sequence). With V trimmed by 3 bases and J by 0 bases, 14 bases remained unmatched. The CDR3 DNA reads TGCAGTGCTAGTCGAGGGAGGGGACGGAGTAGCTCCTACAATGAGCAGTTCTTC. This encodes CSASRGRGRSSSYNEQFF.

This clonotype has only a few counts. This chain connects TRBV20-1 to TRBJ1-5; D is undetermined. V lost 0 bases and J lost 1, with 13 bases in between. Germline CDR1 reads DFQATT; CDR2 reads SNEGSKA (reference sequence). This CDR3 is built from 16 residues. The CDR3 is CSARDLVAASNQPQHF. As DNA, the CDR3 is TGCAGTGCTAGAGATCTGGTGGCAGCAAGCAATCAGCCCCAGCATTTT.

This clonotype appeared many times. The chain uses TRBV29-1 and TRBJ1-2, with 9 bases aligning to TRBD1. CDR3 size: 13 residues. V shed 6 bases, J shed 4 bases, and the junction held 6 bases outside the gene matches. In germline, CDR1 is SQVTM, CDR2 ANQGSEA. In DNA form, the CDR3 reads TGCAGCGTCGGGACAGGGACCTCCTATGGCTACACCTTC. This translates into CSVGTGTSYGYTF. The complete variable domain, with remaining parts taken from reference TRBV29-1 and TRBJ1-2, reads SAVISQKPSRDICQRGTSLTIQCQVDSQVTMMFWYRQQPGQSLTLIATANQGSEATYESGFVIDKFPISRPNLTFSTLTVSNMSPEDSSIYLCSVGTGTSYGYTFGSGTRLTVV.

The rearrangement uses TRBV6-1 and TRBJ2-3; 7 bases align to TRBD2. J gave up 0 bases and V 7 bases, and 10 bases lay outside the gene matches. CDR3 length equals 16 residues. Germline CDR1 reads MNHNS; CDR2 reads SASEGT. Here the CDR3 reads CASTNIREASTDTQYF. CDR3 nucleotide sequence: TGTGCCAGCACTAATATTCGGGAGGCCAGCACAGATACGCAGTATTTT.

This clonotype was counted only a few times. The chain couples TRBV18 to TRBJ2-7, with unresolved D. Trimming took 2 bases from V and 6 from J, leaving 14 bases between them. There are 14 residues in the CDR3. Germline lookup yields CDR1 KGHSH and CDR2 LQKENI. The CDR3 protein is CASSPGSVGPEQYF. Written as DNA, the CDR3 is TGTGCCAGCTCACCAGGGTCAGTCGGCCCCGAGCAGTACTTC.

This clonotype was observed a handful of times. The V gene is TRBV6-1, the J gene TRBJ2-7; a weak D match, TRBD2 (6 bases). Germline V CDR1 and CDR2: MNHNS, SASEGT. This CDR3 has 11 amino acids. Trimming pared 11 bases from V and 2 bases from J, leaving 10 bases between. The CDR3 bases are TGTGCCGCTGGAGGGACCTACGAGCAGTACTTC. As protein: CAAGGTYEQYF.